The 25 T cell receptor beta chains presented below share a single source sample, sequenced in a study of graft-versus-host responses after intestinal transplantation (dated by TCRdb to the early 2020s). Per the publication, the time point label means: cells obtained before transplantation from donor or recipient. No antigens are known for them. The library was made by the immunoSEQ multiplex PCR assay. TCRdb provides this immuneACCESS table in a form limited to in-frame rearrangements. Some clones are lacking; in checked studies, under half of them reflect an unresolved V gene, and why the rest are absent is not known. This sample is represented by about 110,000 clones; 93% of them were singletons. The top ten hold around 1% of the sample. This specimen consisted of unstimulated CD8+ T cells sorted from spleen or lymph node cells, obtained before transplant. The source is a human donor who was the organ donor for an intestinal transplant.

The genes are TRBV29-1 and TRBJ2-3, with TRBD2 identical over 9 bases. Germline-derived CDR1 and CDR2 are SQVTM and ANQGSEA. This CDR3 region has 14 residues. Trimming cost V 3 bases and J 2 bases; bases outside gene matches: 3. The CDR3 loop is CSVEGLAFTDTQYF. CDR3 bases: TGCAGCGTTGAGGGACTAGCCTTCACAGATACGCAGTATTTT.

The chain has TRBV5-1 and TRBJ2-1; D is perhaps TRBD1 (6 bases). Germline CDR1 is SGHRS and CDR2 is YFSETQ. This CDR3 region has 13 residues. Trimming pared 5 bases from V and 10 bases from J, leaving 16 bases between. The CDR3 coding sequence is TGCGCCAGCAGACCGACAGGTTCTGGGGAGCAGTTCTTC. Translating it yields CASRPTGSGEQFF. The entire variable domain, with the rest obtained from reference TRBV5-1 and TRBJ2-1, is as follows: KAGVTQTPRYLIKTRGQQVTLSCSPISGHRSVSWYQQTPGQGLQFLFEYFSETQRNKGNFPGRFSGRQFSNSRSEMNVSTLELGDSALYLCASRPTGSGEQFFGPGTRLTVL.

J is TRBJ2-1 and V is TRBV29-1; D possibly uses TRBD1 or TRBD2 (5 bases each). CDR3 length: 11 residues. V lost 8 bases and J 12 bases, leaving 17 bases between the germline ends. Germline assignment: CDR1 SQVTM and CDR2 ANQGSEA. CDR3 coding DNA: TGCAGCATACTAGAGGGGTTTTCGCAGTTCTTC. It specifies CSILEGFSQFF.

The rearrangement joins TRBV9 to TRBJ2-5; possibly TRBD1 or TRBD2 for D (5 bases each). V gave up 7 bases and J gave up 1 base, with 14 bases separating them. Germline lookup yields CDR1 SGDLS and CDR2 YYNGEE. The CDR3 extends over 14 amino acids. The CDR3 protein is CASSSGTLQETQYF. For the CDR3, the DNA is TGTGCCAGCTCATCCGGGACCCTCCAAGAGACCCAGTACTTC. The full variable domain, with the rest looked up from reference TRBV9 and TRBJ2-5, is DSGVTQTPKHLITATGQRVTLRCSPRSGDLSVYWYQQSLDQGLQFLIQYYNGEERAKGNILERFSAQQFPDLHSELNLSSLELGDSALYFCASSSGTLQETQYFGPGTRLLVL.

The chain links TRBV13 to TRBJ2-4; a possible D gene is TRBD2 (6 bases). Germline CDR1 PRHDT, CDR2 FYEKMQ (reference sequence). This CDR3 comprises 13 residues. The CDR3 here is CATGVWTKNIQYF. CDR3 nucleotide sequence: TGTGCGACGGGAGTCTGGACCAAAAACATTCAGTACTTC. The full variable domain, completed using reference TRBV13 and TRBJ2-4, is AAGVIQSPRHLIKEKRETATLKCYPIPRHDTVYWYQQGPGQDPQFLISFYEKMQSDKGSIPDRFSAQQFSDYHSELNMSSLELGDSALYFCATGVWTKNIQYFGAGTRLSVL.

The V gene is TRBV6-1, the J gene TRBJ2-7; a weak D match, TRBD2 (6 bases). V lost 6 bases to trimming and J lost 5 bases, with 14 bases between them. Germline V gene sequence: CDR1 MNHNS, CDR2 SASEGT. The CDR3 length is 13 residues. CDR3: CASRSGVRHEQYF. The CDR3 DNA reads TGTGCCAGCAGGTCGGGAGTTAGGCACGAGCAGTACTTC.

Here the CDR3 DNA reads TGTGCCAGCAGCCATCCCCTGGGTAGAGAGCGCGGAGGGACGCAGTATTTT. Its protein product is CASSHPLGRERGGTQYF. The chain links TRBV4-2 to TRBJ2-3; D possibly corresponds to TRBD2 (6 bases). Trimming pared 3 bases from V and 9 bases from J, leaving 25 bases between. This CDR3 has 17 residues. Germline lookup yields CDR1 LGHNA and CDR2 YNFKEQ.

The CDR3 reads CASSPGNEQFF. CDR3 DNA: TGTGCCAGCAGCCCCGGCAATGAGCAGTTCTTC. V gene TRBV28 combines with J gene TRBJ2-1; D gene ambiguous. Germline CDR1 is MDHEN and CDR2 is SYDVKM. Trimming pared 6 bases from V and 6 bases from J, leaving 6 bases between. CDR3 size: 11 residues.

J is TRBJ2-1 and V is TRBV6-1; D remains unclear. The CDR3 has 8 amino acids. CDR1 is MNHNS, CDR2 SASEGT, per germline. V was shortened by 7 bases and J by 14 bases, with 6 bases between the two germline ends. CDR3 sequence reads: CASNDEFF. DNA of the CDR3: TGTGCCAGCAACGACGAGTTCTTC.

V usage is TRBV11-2 and J usage is TRBJ2-7; D gene uncertain. The length of the CDR3 is 18 residues. V was cut by 0 bases and J by 3 bases, with 21 bases left in between. Germline V gene data show CDR1 as SGHAT and CDR2 as FQNNGV. CDR3 amino acids: CASSLDYGRPNPYYEQYF. The CDR3, as DNA: TGTGCCAGCAGCTTAGATTACGGCAGACCCAACCCCTACTACGAGCAGTACTTC.

The rearrangement joins TRBV10-2 to TRBJ1-2; 10 bases agree with TRBD1. This CDR3 region has 19 residues. Germline V gives CDR1 WSHSY, CDR2 SAAADI. Trimming removed 5 bases from V and 0 bases from J; junction bases left unmatched: 15. The CDR3 here is CASSSETPGQGPPNYGYTF. CDR3 coding DNA: TGCGCCAGCAGTTCCGAAACACCGGGACAGGGGCCTCCTAACTATGGCTACACCTTC.

V usage is TRBV4-1 and J usage is TRBJ2-7; D uncertain. CDR1 and CDR2 (germline): MGHRA, YSYEKL. This CDR3 is built from 13 residues. Between the trimmed V and J ends, which lost 1 base and 0 bases, there was a span of 4 bases. CDR3 loop: CASSQGSSYEQYF. The CDR3 DNA sequence: TGCGCCAGCAGCCAAGGCAGCTCCTACGAGCAGTACTTC.

The V call is TRBV4-1, the J call TRBJ1-5, with D possibly being TRBD1 (5 bases). The germline V and J ends were trimmed by 0 bases and 3 bases, with 12 bases remaining between them. CDR3 size: 16 residues. CDR1 and CDR2 from the germline V gene are MGHRA and YSYEKL. The CDR3 spells CASSQDIQGYNQPQHF. The CDR3 DNA is TGCGCCAGCAGCCAAGATATCCAGGGCTACAATCAGCCCCAGCATTTT.

The chain couples TRBV29-1 to TRBJ1-5, with D perhaps TRBD1 (5 bases). CDR3 length: 12 amino acids. The V gene lost 8 bases and the J gene lost 7 bases, with 15 bases spanning the gap. Germline V gene data show CDR1 as SQVTM and CDR2 as ANQGSEA. The CDR3 nucleotides are TGCAGCCCGGGGCGGAGGGGCCAGCCCCAGCATTTT. Translating it yields CSPGRRGQPQHF.

The rearrangement links TRBV10-2 to TRBJ1-1; D is undetermined. Trimming pared 6 bases from V and 1 base from J, leaving 9 bases between. This CDR3 contains 13 residues. The germline V gene encodes CDR1 WSHSY and CDR2 SAAADI. The CDR3 DNA is TGCGCCAGCAGAAGGCCGGGGAACACTGAAGCTTTCTTT. Amino acids: CASRRPGNTEAFF.

CDR3 nucleotides: TGCGCCAGCAGCTTCAGGGGAACGAACACTGAAGCTTTCTTT. Residues: CASSFRGTNTEAFF. The chain is built from TRBV5-1 and TRBJ1-1; a possible D gene is TRBD1 (6 bases). In germline, CDR1 is SGHRS, CDR2 YFSETQ. Trimming shortened V by 2 bases and J by 1 base, and 9 bases separated the two germline ends. The CDR3 has 14 residues.

The V and J genes are TRBV7-9 and TRBJ2-7; D is perhaps TRBD1 (5 bases). V lost 3 bases and J 4 bases, leaving 10 bases between the germline ends. The CDR3 covers 13 residues. Germline V CDR1 and CDR2: SEHNR, FQNEAQ (reference sequence). The CDR3 loop is CASSLGPGYEQYF. The CDR3 coding sequence is TGTGCCAGCAGCTTGGGTCCAGGGTACGAGCAGTACTTC. The whole variable domain, filled in from reference TRBV7-9 and TRBJ2-7, reads DTGVSQNPRHKITKRGQNVTFRCDPISEHNRLYWYRQTLGQGPEFLTYFQNEAQLEKSRLLSDRFSAERPKGSFSTLEIQRTEQGDSAMYLCASSLGPGYEQYFGPGTRLTVT.

V and J are TRBV30 and TRBJ1-1, with D tentatively TRBD1 (6 bases). Germline assignment: CDR1 GTSNPN and CDR2 SVGIG (reference sequence). V gave up 2 bases and J gave up 0 bases, with 22 bases separating them. The CDR3 runs 18 residues. The CDR3 protein is CAWSPNYDRRTLNTEAFF. The CDR3 DNA is TGTGCCTGGAGTCCTAACTATGACAGGCGCACCCTGAACACTGAAGCTTTCTTT.

This chain uses TRBV7-2 with TRBJ1-1; 7 bases agree with TRBD1. The germline V gene encodes CDR1 SGHTA and CDR2 FQGNSA. V was pared by 4 bases and J by 10 bases, with 6 bases of the junction left unmatched. The CDR3 extends over 12 amino acids. Written as DNA, the CDR3 is TGTGCCAGCAGCTCCCAGACAGGGACAGCTTTCTTT. Protein product: CASSSQTGTAFF. Filled out from reference TRBV7-2 and TRBJ1-1, the complete variable domain reads GAGVSQSPSNKVTEKGKDVELRCDPISGHTALYWYRQSLGQGLEFLIYFQGNSAPDKSGLPSDRFSAERTGGSVSTLTIQRTQQEDSAVYLCASSSQTGTAFFGQGTRLTVV.

The J gene is TRBJ2-2, the V gene TRBV28; no definite D call. There are 13 residues in the CDR3. In germline, CDR1 is MDHEN, CDR2 SYDVKM. The V gene lost 10 bases and the J gene lost 5 bases, with 14 bases spanning the gap. The CDR3 region has the DNA TGTGCCACCCTCCCCGGGCTGACCGGGGAGCTGTTTTTT. It is translated as CATLPGLTGELFF.

The chain carries TRBV5-8 and TRBJ2-2; D not certain. Per the germline V gene, CDR1 is SGHTS and CDR2 is YDEGEE. V shed 1 base and J shed 5 bases, with 12 bases lying between them. CDR3 length equals 15 residues. CDR3: CASSLSVGWTGELFF. The CDR3 nucleotides are TGTGCCAGCAGCTTGAGCGTGGGTTGGACCGGGGAGCTGTTTTTT.

The chain couples TRBV6-5 to TRBJ1-2; TRBD1 matches at 7 bases. Germline V gives CDR1 MNHEY, CDR2 SVGAGI. V trimming: 5 bases; J trimming: 6 bases; junction bases outside the gene matches: 9. The CDR3 runs to 14 residues. The CDR3 sequence is CASSPGQRADGYTF. CDR3 bases: TGTGCCAGCAGTCCGGGACAGCGGGCGGATGGCTACACCTTC.

The chain has TRBV28 and TRBJ2-7, with D perhaps TRBD1 (6 bases). The germline V gene encodes CDR1 MDHEN and CDR2 SYDVKM. Between the trimmed V and J ends, which lost 2 bases and 0 bases, there was a span of 14 bases. CDR3 length equals 16 residues. The DNA of the CDR3 is TGTGCCAGCAGTTTACTACCTGACAGGCCCTCCTACGAGCAGTACTTC. Amino acid sequence: CASSLLPDRPSYEQYF.

In the case of this clone: This CDR3 is also generated by other DNA sequences in the sample. This rearrangement joins TRBV6-6 to TRBJ2-7; 11 nucleotides match TRBD1. J gave up 3 bases and V 3 bases, and 1 base lay outside the gene matches. This CDR3 is built from 14 residues. Germline assignment: CDR1 MNHNY and CDR2 SVGAGI (reference sequence). The CDR3 DNA reads as TGTGCCAGCAGTTATGGGACAGGGGGCTACGAGCAGTACTTC. It yields the protein CASSYGTGGYEQYF.

This chain uses TRBV4-2 with TRBJ2-5, with TRBD2 identical over 7 bases. This CDR3 region has 14 residues. V trimming: 1 base; J trimming: 5 bases; junction bases outside the gene matches: 4. Looked up from germline, CDR1 is LGHNA and CDR2 is YNFKEQ. CDR3 protein: CASSQGTSVETQYF. As DNA, the CDR3 is TGTGCCAGCAGCCAAGGCACTAGCGTGGAGACCCAGTACTTC.